The 8 T cell receptor beta chains reported below all come from one sample, sequenced in a study of T-cell memory formation after mild COVID-19. TCRdb independently ran MiXCR on the 5' RACE reads; one entry per CDR3 protein. This repertoire shows roughly 380,000 distinct CDR3 sequences, 25% to 30% found once; its top ten account for about 14%. What was sequenced was PBMCs or a T cell subset sorted from them (not recorded which). These TCRs come from an adult woman who had mild COVID-19 (a few samples of this study predate the infection). Cell type and time point are not known.

This clonotype was detected a few times. The rearrangement links TRBV7-9 to TRBJ2-1; no clear D. With 2 bases removed from V and 6 bases from J, the gap between germline ends came to 8 bases. CDR3 length equals 13 residues. Per germline, CDR1 SEHNR and CDR2 FQNEAQ (reference sequence). The CDR3 loop is CASSLSVPNEQFF. The CDR3 nucleotides read TGTGCCAGCAGCTTATCTGTGCCCAATGAGCAGTTCTTC.

The rearrangement joins TRBV7-9 to TRBJ1-2; D gene ambiguous. CDR3 size: 14 residues. Trimming took off 0 bases at V and 8 bases at J, with 13 bases between the two ends. Germline V gene lookup returns CDR1 SEHNR and CDR2 FQNEAQ (reference sequence). The CDR3 here is CASSLAADRAGYTF. CDR3 coding DNA: TGTGCCAGCAGCTTAGCGGCGGACCGCGCCGGCTACACCTTC.

This clonotype was seen only a few times. This chain uses TRBV4-3 with TRBJ2-1; D tentatively fits TRBD1 or TRBD2 (5 bases each). The germline CDR1 and CDR2 sequences are LGHNA and YSLEER. The CDR3 runs to 15 residues. V was pared by 4 bases and J by 6 bases, with 16 bases between. The CDR3 region has the DNA TGCGCCAGCAGCCGATCTACAGGACTGTCCAATGAGCAGTTCTTC. Translated, it gives CASSRSTGLSNEQFF.

The sample holds a few counts of this clonotype. The rearrangement uses TRBV2 and TRBJ2-1, with TRBD1 matching 7 bases. The CDR3 has 15 residues. With 5 bases clipped from V and 0 bases from J, the junction kept 4 bases outside the gene matches. From germline, CDR1 is SNHLY and CDR2 FYNNEI. The CDR3 DNA is TGTGCCAGCAGTCAAACAGGGGTCTCCTACAATGAGCAGTTCTTC. As protein: CASSQTGVSYNEQFF.

This chain uses TRBV12-3 or TRBV12-4 with TRBJ2-1; TRBD1 might be the D (6 bases). The CDR3 extends over 17 amino acids. The V end lost 3 bases, the J end lost 5 bases, and 20 bases lay between the germline ends. CDR3 region: CASSLGSFEGGDNEQFF. CDR3 nucleotides: TGTGCCAGCAGTTTGGGGTCGTTCGAAGGGGGAGACAATGAGCAGTTCTTC.

The J gene is TRBJ1-1, the V gene TRBV12-3 or TRBV12-4; a weak D match, TRBD1 (6 bases). The CDR3 extends over 12 amino acids. V lost 3 bases and J 11 bases, leaving 13 bases between the germline ends. The CDR3 DNA reads as TGTGCCAGCAGTTTTTCGGGGGGCAAGGCTTTCTTT. Residues: CASSFSGGKAFF.

V is TRBV9 and J is TRBJ2-7; D possibly corresponds to TRBD1 (6 bases). Trimming cost V 4 bases and J 3 bases, with 26 bases left between them. Germline CDR1 reads SGDLS; CDR2 reads YYNGEE. CDR3 length: 18 amino acids. For the CDR3, the DNA is TGTGCCAGCAGCCACCACCGACTAACAGGGTCTAGGAACTACGAGCAGTACTTC. Protein product: CASSHHRLTGSRNYEQYF.

This clonotype was observed a handful of times. V gene TRBV12-3 or TRBV12-4 combines with J gene TRBJ1-1; 9 nucleotides match TRBD1. Losses at the gene ends were 6 bases for V and 0 bases for J; bases not matched to a gene: 5. The CDR3 contains 15 residues. CDR3 in amino acids: CASRAGQGLNTEAFF. The CDR3 region has the DNA TGTGCCAGCAGAGCAGGACAGGGGTTGAACACTGAAGCTTTCTTT.